Sequencing of this TCR beta chain was carried out in a study of control samples from healthy donors and cancer patients. The CDR3 is 14 residues long. Germline CDR1 SGHRS, CDR2 YFSETQ. After removal of 5 bases from V and 5 bases from J, the junction contained 7 bases not matched to a gene. This table comes from immunoSEQ multiplex PCR, and its TCRdb copy is limited to in-frame clones, with some not included. This sample carries approximately 94,000 clones, more than 85% of them seen once, and the ten largest clones take about a sixth. The J gene is TRBJ2-5, the V gene TRBV5-1; 9 bases match TRBD2. The receptor was derived from a woman between 45 and 60 years old in good health. Source material: blood. The CDR3 DNA follows: TGCGCCAGCAGTCAGGCGGGAGGGCTCGAGACCCAGTACTTC. Its translation is CASSQAGGLETQYF.